Listed below are T cell receptor beta chains from one sample, sequenced in a study of blood T cell repertoires in COVID-19. Data came from immunoSEQ multiplex PCR; TCRdb stores just in-frame clones and leaves some out. The repertoire consists of around 220,000 clones, with about 85% occurring once and the leading ten covering just under 20%. Sequencing used peripheral blood. These receptors originate from a young man with active or convalescent COVID-19. Each CDR3 is given with its conserved first and last residue. D genes are given only for firm matches. Not every row has a clone size; where given, it reads once, few, many or a size class.

abundance	v_gene	j_gene	d_gene	CDR3aa	CDR3nt
-	TRBV11-2	TRBJ2-7	-	CASTPLAQSYEQYF	TGTGCCAGCACTCCTCTAGCGCAATCCTACGAGCAGTACTTC
-	TRBV28	TRBJ1-2	-	CASSSPARVLYGYTF	TGTGCCAGCAGTTCCCCGGCTCGGGTTTTGTATGGCTACACCTTC
-	TRBV5-1	TRBJ2-6	TRBD2	CASSSTSLAGVGSGANVLTF	TGCGCCAGCAGCTCTACTTCACTAGCGGGAGTGGGCTCTGGGGCCAACGTCCTGACTTTC
-	TRBV11-2	TRBJ2-5	-	CASSLDGTSQETQYF	TGTGCCAGCAGCTTAGATGGTACCAGCCAAGAGACCCAGTACTTC
-	TRBV5-6	TRBJ2-7	-	CASSMQGSSYEQYF	TGTGCCAGCAGCATGCAGGGATCTTCCTACGAGCAGTACTTC
-	TRBV5-1	TRBJ2-2	TRBD1	CASSLQGADGTGELFF	TGCGCCAGCAGCCTACAGGGGGCGGACGGCACCGGGGAGCTGTTTTTT
few	TRBV27	TRBJ1-5	TRBD1	CASRTGTGVQPQHF	TGTGCCAGCAGAACCGGGACAGGGGTTCAGCCCCAGCATTTT
-	TRBV5-1	TRBJ2-5	-	CASSLAGKGGTETQYF	TGCGCCAGCAGCTTGGCCGGAAAAGGAGGGACGGAGACCCAGTACTTC
few	TRBV7-2	TRBJ1-1	TRBD1	CASSSTGTAFNTEAFF	TGTGCCAGCAGCTCCACCGGGACAGCCTTCAACACTGAAGCTTTCTTT
-	TRBV28	TRBJ1-6	TRBD1	CASRGQGTYNSPLHF	TGTGCCAGCAGAGGACAGGGAACCTATAATTCACCCCTCCACTTT
-	TRBV24-1	TRBJ1-2	TRBD1	CATSEGTGGYRGYTF	TGTGCCACCAGTGAAGGGACAGGCGGATATCGTGGCTACACCTTC
few	TRBV5-1	TRBJ2-1	TRBD1	CASTRGQNYNEQFF	TGCGCCAGCACCAGGGGACAGAACTACAATGAGCAGTTCTTC